This T cell receptor (beta chain) was captured by sequencing in a study of T cell clones after liver transplantation. On the study more broadly: Third-party-reactive TCRbeta sequences from pre-transplant mixed lymphocyte reactions served as antigen-independent comparators. Standard immunosuppression, with no induction, continued until 12-24 months after transplant.

Germline CDR1 SGHTA, CDR2 FQGNSA. V was trimmed by 1 base and J by 8 bases, leaving 11 bases between them. This CDR3 region has 13 residues. Assay used: immunoSEQ multiplex PCR; TCRdb lists only in-frame clones, some missing. Found here are tens of thousands of clones, roughly 80% of them singletons; the top ten hold about 0.79%. This sequence was found in a human patient who received a liver transplant. Some T cells may have originated in the graft donor. The source material was CD4+ T cells from blood, sampled 12 months after liver transplant. This sequence joins TRBV7-2 and TRBJ1-2; D perhaps matches TRBD1 (5 bases). CDR3 nucleotides: TGTGCCAGCAGCTTAGAGGGACCCCCAGGCTACACCTTC. Translating gives CASSLEGPPGYTF.